The source of this T cell receptor (beta chain) is a study of cytotoxic CD8 clonotypes in ibrutinib-treated CLL. General study points: Sustained-remission and progressing patients had different sampling times.

Target depth was 1 in 200,000 to 1 in 1 million T cells, about 10x per clonotype. Sequencing was performed with immunoSEQ multiplex PCR; in TCRdb, only in-frame clones are kept and a portion is missing. The sample contains roughly 250,000 clones, 70% of which appear only once. Trimming left V 6 bases short and J 3 bases short, with 6 bases between. CDR1 MNHNY and CDR2 SVGAGI come from the germline V gene (reference sequence). CDR3 length: 11 amino acids. On this clone: The antigen is undetermined.

Sample: PBMCs, taken after 24 months of ibrutinib treatment. V and J are TRBV6-6 and TRBJ2-7; D gene uncertain. This TCR was recovered from a human donor with chronic lymphocytic leukemia. The CDR3 sequence is CASREVYEQYF. CDR3 DNA: TGTGCCAGCAGGGAAGTCTACGAGCAGTACTTC.